Below are 7 T cell receptor beta chains sequenced from a single sample in a study of blood T cell repertoires in COVID-19. Assay used: immunoSEQ multiplex PCR; TCRdb lists only in-frame clones, some missing. The sample contains about 200,000 clones, around 88% of which appear only once. The sequenced material came from peripheral blood. Receptors originate from a man between 18 and 29 years old with active or convalescent COVID-19.

The rearrangement joins TRBV14 to TRBJ1-4, with no clear D. Germline V gene sequence: CDR1 SGHDN, CDR2 FVKESK. The CDR3 runs 15 residues. V was clipped by 0 bases and J by 13 bases, with 18 bases between them. The CDR3 DNA reads as TGTGCCAGCAGCCAAGAGCTCGCCCCTCGGGCGGGACTGTTTTTT. It yields the protein CASSQELAPRAGLFF. Full variable domain (missing parts from reference TRBV14 and TRBJ1-4): EAGVTQFPSHSVIEKGQTVTLRCDPISGHDNLYWYRRVMGKEIKFLLHFVKESKQDESGMPNNRFLAERTGGTYSTLKVQPAELEDSGVYFCASSQELAPRAGLFFGSGTQLSVL.

Only one count was recorded for this clone. The chain has TRBV7-9 and TRBJ1-4; TRBD1 matches 9 bases. The CDR3 contains 15 residues. Trimming cost V 5 bases and J 8 bases; bases outside gene matches: 9. Germline CDR1 SEHNR, CDR2 FQNEAQ (reference sequence). CDR3 DNA: TGTGCCAGCAGCGCAACAGGGGGCGCTCAGGAAAAACTGTTTTTT. This gives the protein CASSATGGAQEKLFF.

The J gene is TRBJ2-7, the V gene TRBV5-6; 7 bases are shared with TRBD2. V lost 5 bases to trimming and J lost 0 bases; unmatched junction nucleotides: 2. The germline V gene encodes CDR1 SGHDT and CDR2 YYEEEE. CDR3 length equals 13 residues. CDR3 sequence: CASRGGTSYEQYF. The CDR3 region has the DNA TGTGCCAGCAGGGGGGGGACCTCCTACGAGCAGTACTTC.

The CDR3 region has the DNA TGTGCCAGCAGTTTCTTCGGGGGGAGGGGAGCCAACACAGATACGCAGTATTTT. Translated: CASSFFGGRGANTDTQYF. V gene TRBV27 combines with J gene TRBJ2-3; 7 bases line up with TRBD2. The CDR3 runs 18 residues. J lost 2 bases, V lost 3 bases, and 14 bases had no gene match. Germline-derived CDR1 and CDR2 are MNHEY and SMNVEV (reference sequence).

The count of this clone is one. The J gene is TRBJ1-5, the V gene TRBV18; 8 bases are shared with TRBD1. Germline CDR1 reads KGHSH; CDR2 reads LQKENI. The CDR3 sequence is 13 residues long. V shed 4 bases, J shed 4 bases, and the junction held 0 bases outside the gene matches. The CDR3 DNA is TGTGCCAGCTCACGACAGGGGAATCAGCCCCAGCATTTT. Translating gives CASSRQGNQPQHF.

This sequence joins TRBV19 and TRBJ1-5; 8 bases are a match to TRBD1. CDR3 length equals 15 residues. Looked up from germline, CDR1 is LNHDA and CDR2 is SQIVND (reference sequence). After removal of 6 bases from V and 1 base from J, the junction contained 5 bases not matched to a gene. CDR3 protein: CASSQDRGSNQPQHF. Written as DNA, the CDR3 is TGTGCCAGTAGCCAAGACAGGGGAAGCAATCAGCCCCAGCATTTT.

This clone was seen only a few times. The chain links TRBV4-3 to TRBJ2-4; D is perhaps TRBD1 (5 bases). The CDR3 loop spans 16 amino acids. V lost 0 bases and J lost 0, with 9 bases in between. Germline CDR1 is LGHNA and CDR2 is YSLEER. The CDR3 spells CASSQENQGAKNIQYF. CDR3 sequence (DNA): TGCGCCAGCAGCCAAGAGAACCAGGGAGCCAAAAACATTCAGTACTTC.